This T cell receptor beta chain was identified in a study of cytomegalovirus exposure and HLA in healthy donors. Overall study results and limits: A later analysis linked 15,000 to 20,000 TCR beta sequences to HLA alleles at 0.05 false discovery rate.

V was cut by 4 bases and J by 5 bases, with 11 bases left in between. Germline V gene lookup returns CDR1 SGHVS and CDR2 FQNEAQ. The CDR3 has 13 residues. To note about this clone: Its antigen is still unknown.

PCR amplification relied on 60 Vbeta primers (plus 13 Jbeta primers). Clones were read by immunoSEQ multiplex PCR, and TCRdb kept only the in-frame ones, dropping some. The table lists roughly 160,000 clones, 80% to 85% of them singletons. The clonotype was recovered from a boy aged 2-9 years in good health and CMV-seronegative. The V and J genes are TRBV7-8 and TRBJ1-1, with D tentatively TRBD1 (5 bases). Sequenced input: PBMCs. CDR3 loop: CASSSLQETEAFF. The CDR3 nucleotides are TGTGCCAGCAGCTCCCTACAGGAGACTGAAGCTTTCTTT.